The sequence of this TCR beta chain was determined in a study of control samples from healthy donors and cancer patients. The repertoire was sequenced with immunoSEQ multiplex PCR; TCRdb's copy has only in-frame clones and lacks some. The sample lists around 77,000 clones; 85% to 95% were seen once. The CDR3 length is 14 residues. V shed 4 bases and J 7 bases; nucleotides not matched to a gene: 9. The germline V gene encodes CDR1 KGHSH and CDR2 LQKENI. This sequence was found in a woman aged 55-70 years in good health. The specimen was blood. The rearrangement uses TRBV18 and TRBJ1-1; 7 bases match TRBD1. The CDR3 coding sequence is TGTGCCAGCTCACTCGATACCGGGACAGTTGAAGCTTTCTTT. As protein: CASSLDTGTVEAFF. The full variable domain, with the rest looked up from reference TRBV18 and TRBJ1-1, is NAGVMQNPRHLVRRRGQEARLRCSPMKGHSHVYWYRQLPEEGLKFMVYLQKENIIDESGMPKERFSAEFPKEGPSILRIQQVVRGDSAAYFCASSLDTGTVEAFFGQGTRLTVV.